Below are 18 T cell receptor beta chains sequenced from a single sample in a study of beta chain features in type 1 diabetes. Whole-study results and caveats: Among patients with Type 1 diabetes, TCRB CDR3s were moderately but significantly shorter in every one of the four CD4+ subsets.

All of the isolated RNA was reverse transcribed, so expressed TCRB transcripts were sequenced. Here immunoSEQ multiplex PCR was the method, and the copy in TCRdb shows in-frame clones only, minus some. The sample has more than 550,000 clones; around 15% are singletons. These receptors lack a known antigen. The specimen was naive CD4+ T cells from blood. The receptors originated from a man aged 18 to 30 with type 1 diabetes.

The CDR3 DNA sequence: TGTGCCAGCACCTTAGCGGGCAGTAGGGCCGGCTACACCTTC. Its protein is CASTLAGSRAGYTF. V and J are TRBV6-1 and TRBJ1-2; the D is unclear. The CDR3 totals 14 residues. Germline V gene data show CDR1 as MNHNS and CDR2 as SASEGT. Trimming pared 7 bases from V and 8 bases from J, leaving 20 bases between.

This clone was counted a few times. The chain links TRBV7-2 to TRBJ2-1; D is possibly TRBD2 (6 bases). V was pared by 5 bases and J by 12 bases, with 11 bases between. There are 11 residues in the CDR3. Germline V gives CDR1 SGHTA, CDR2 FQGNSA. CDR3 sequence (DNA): TGTGCCAGCAGCGCCGGGACTCCGCAGTTCTTC. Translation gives CASSAGTPQFF. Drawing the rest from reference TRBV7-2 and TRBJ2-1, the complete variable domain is GAGVSQSPSNKVTEKGKDVELRCDPISGHTALYWYRQSLGQGLEFLIYFQGNSAPDKSGLPSDRFSAERTGGSVSTLTIQRTQQEDSAVYLCASSAGTPQFFGPGTRLTVL.

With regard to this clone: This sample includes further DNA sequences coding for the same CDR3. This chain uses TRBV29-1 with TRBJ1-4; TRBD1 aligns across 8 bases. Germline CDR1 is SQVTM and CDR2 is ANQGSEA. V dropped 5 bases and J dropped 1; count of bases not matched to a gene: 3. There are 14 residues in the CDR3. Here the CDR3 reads CSVFTGGTNEKLFF. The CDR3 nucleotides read TGCAGCGTTTTTACAGGGGGAACTAATGAAAAACTGTTTTTT.

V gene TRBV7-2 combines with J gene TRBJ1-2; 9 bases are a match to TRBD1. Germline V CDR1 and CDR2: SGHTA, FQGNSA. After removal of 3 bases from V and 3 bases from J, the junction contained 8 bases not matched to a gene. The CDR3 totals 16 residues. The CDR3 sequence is CASSLIPGQGDYGYTF. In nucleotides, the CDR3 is TGTGCCAGCAGCTTGATCCCGGGACAGGGTGACTATGGCTACACCTTC.

The CDR3 DNA is TGTGCCAGCAGCGCCGGGGGGGGAAACAATGAGCAGTTCTTC. Its protein product is CASSAGGGNNEQFF. The V call is TRBV6-1, the J call TRBJ2-1, with 8 bases lining up with TRBD2. The CDR3 is 14 amino acids. The J segment lost 5 bases and the V segment lost 6 bases, leaving 6 bases of the junction unmatched. Germline V CDR1 and CDR2: MNHNS, SASEGT.

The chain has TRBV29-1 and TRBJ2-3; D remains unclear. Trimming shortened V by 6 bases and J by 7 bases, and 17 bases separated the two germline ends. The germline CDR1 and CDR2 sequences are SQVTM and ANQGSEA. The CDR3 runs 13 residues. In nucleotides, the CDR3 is TGCAGCGTGGATGGTTTAGCAGTACATACGCAGTATTTT. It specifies CSVDGLAVHTQYF.

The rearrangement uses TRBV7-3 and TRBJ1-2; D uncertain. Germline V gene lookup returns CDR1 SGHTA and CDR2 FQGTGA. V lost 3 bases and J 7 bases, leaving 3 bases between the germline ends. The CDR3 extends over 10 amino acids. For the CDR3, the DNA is TGTGCCAGCAGCTTGTCTGGCTACACCTTC. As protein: CASSLSGYTF.

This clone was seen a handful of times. The CDR3 DNA reads TGTGCCAGCAGCTTAGCAGGCACGAGCTCCTACAATGAGCAGTTCTTC. Its translation is CASSLAGTSSYNEQFF. The chain carries TRBV7-2 and TRBJ2-1; D not resolved. CDR1 is SGHTA and CDR2 is FQGNSA in the germline V gene. V shed 0 bases and J shed 0 bases, with 9 bases lying between them. This CDR3 contains 16 residues.

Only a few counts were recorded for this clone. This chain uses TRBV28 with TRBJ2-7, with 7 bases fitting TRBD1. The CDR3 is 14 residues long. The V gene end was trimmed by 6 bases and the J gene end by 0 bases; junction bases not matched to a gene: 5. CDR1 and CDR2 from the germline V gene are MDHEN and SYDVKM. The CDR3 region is CASSLHRGSYEQYF. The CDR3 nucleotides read TGTGCCAGCAGCTTGCACAGGGGCTCCTACGAGCAGTACTTC.

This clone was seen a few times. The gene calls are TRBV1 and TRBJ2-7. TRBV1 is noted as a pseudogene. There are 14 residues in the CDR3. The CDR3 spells CTSSQYLWPSEQYF. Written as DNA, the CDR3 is TGCACCAGCAGCCAATACTTATGGCCCTCCGAGCAGTACTTC.

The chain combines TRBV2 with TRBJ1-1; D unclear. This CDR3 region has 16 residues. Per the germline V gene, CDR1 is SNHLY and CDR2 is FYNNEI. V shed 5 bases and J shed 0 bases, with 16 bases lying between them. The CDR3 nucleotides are TGTGCCAGCAGTACTCCTCAACAGCCAGTGAACACTGAAGCTTTCTTT. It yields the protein CASSTPQQPVNTEAFF.

The CDR3 protein is CASSFSTLAGVYNEQFF. The CDR3 nucleotides read TGTGCCAGCAGCTTTAGTACCTTAGCGGGAGTCTACAATGAGCAGTTCTTC. This chain joins TRBV7-9 and TRBJ2-1, with 9 positions matching TRBD2. The germline V gene encodes CDR1 SEHNR and CDR2 FQNEAQ (reference sequence). J lost 3 bases, V lost 3 bases, and 9 bases had no gene match. CDR3 length: 17 amino acids.

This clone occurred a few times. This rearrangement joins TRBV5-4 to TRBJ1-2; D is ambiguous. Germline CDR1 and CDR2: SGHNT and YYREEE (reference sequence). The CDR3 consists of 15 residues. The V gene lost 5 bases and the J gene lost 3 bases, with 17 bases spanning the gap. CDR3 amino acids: CASSFEPGSDYGYTF. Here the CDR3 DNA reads TGTGCCAGCAGTTTCGAGCCGGGGAGCGACTATGGCTACACCTTC. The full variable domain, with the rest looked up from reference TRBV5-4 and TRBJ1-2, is ETGVTQSPTHLIKTRGQQVTLRCSSQSGHNTVSWYQQALGQGPQFIFQYYREEENGRGNFPPRFSGLQFPNYSSELNVNALELDDSALYLCASSFEPGSDYGYTFGSGTRLTVV.

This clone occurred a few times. The CDR3 loop is CASSLGQGFGEQYF. The CDR3 region has the DNA TGTGCCAGCAGCTTAGGGCAGGGGTTTGGCGAGCAGTACTTC. The chain carries TRBV7-9 and TRBJ2-7, with a tentative D call TRBD1 (6 bases). This CDR3 is 14 amino acids long. The V gene's germline CDR1 is SEHNR and CDR2 FQNEAQ (reference sequence). V lost 1 base to trimming and J lost 6 bases, with 13 bases between them.

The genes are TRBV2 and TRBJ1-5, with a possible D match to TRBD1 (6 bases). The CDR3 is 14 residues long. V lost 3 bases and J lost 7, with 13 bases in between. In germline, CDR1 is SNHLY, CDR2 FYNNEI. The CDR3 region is CASSDTGGRQPQHF. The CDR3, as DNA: TGTGCCAGCAGTGACACCGGGGGCAGGCAGCCCCAGCATTTT.

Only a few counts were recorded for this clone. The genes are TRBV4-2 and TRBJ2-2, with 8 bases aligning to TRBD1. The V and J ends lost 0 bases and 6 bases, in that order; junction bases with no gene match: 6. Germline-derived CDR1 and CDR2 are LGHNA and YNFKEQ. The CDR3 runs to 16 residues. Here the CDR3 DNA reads TGTGCCAGCAGCCAAGATCGGACAGGGCGAGCCGGGGAGCTGTTTTTT. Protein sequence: CASSQDRTGRAGELFF.

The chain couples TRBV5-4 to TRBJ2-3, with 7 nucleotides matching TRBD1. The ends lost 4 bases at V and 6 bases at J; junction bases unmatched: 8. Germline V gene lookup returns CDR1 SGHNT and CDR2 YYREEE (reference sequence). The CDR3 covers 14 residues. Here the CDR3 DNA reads TGTGCCAGCAGCCCTTCGACAGGGACGGATACGCAGTATTTT. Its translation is CASSPSTGTDTQYF.

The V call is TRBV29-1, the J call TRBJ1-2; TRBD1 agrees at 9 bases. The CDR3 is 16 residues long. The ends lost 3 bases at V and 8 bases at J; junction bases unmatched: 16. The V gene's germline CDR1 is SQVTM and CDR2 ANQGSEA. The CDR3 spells CSVDNRGQGKSEGYTF. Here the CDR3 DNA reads TGCAGCGTTGACAACAGGGGACAGGGCAAATCGGAGGGCTACACCTTC.